This TCR beta chain appears in the sequencing data of a study of cytomegalovirus exposure and HLA in healthy donors. V dropped 4 bases and J dropped 9; count of bases not matched to a gene: 8. CDR1 and CDR2 (germline): MGHDK, SYGVNS. The CDR3 is 13 amino acids. The PCR was carried out with 60 Vbeta primers and 13 Jbeta primers. The method was immunoSEQ multiplex PCR; TCRdb's version includes in-frame clones alone and lacks a portion of them. In the table there are around 180,000 clones, about 84% of which are singletons. Whole-study findings and limits: Available immune exposure information was restricted to CMV serostatus only. Later findings reportedly placed an Asian-associated ancestry cluster below the approximately 670-donor mean for N-insertions. Per a later analysis, HLA-associated TCR beta chains showed more clonal expansion than other, equally common TCR beta chains.

Concerning this clone: As yet, its antigen is unknown.

The material sequenced was PBMCs. This chain uses TRBV25-1 with TRBJ2-7, with TRBD1 matching 8 bases. This clonotype originated in a man aged 18-30 years in good health and CMV-seronegative. CDR3 amino acids: CASSGDRLAGQYF. CDR3 coding DNA: TGTGCCAGCAGTGGGGACAGGTTAGCAGGGCAGTACTTC.